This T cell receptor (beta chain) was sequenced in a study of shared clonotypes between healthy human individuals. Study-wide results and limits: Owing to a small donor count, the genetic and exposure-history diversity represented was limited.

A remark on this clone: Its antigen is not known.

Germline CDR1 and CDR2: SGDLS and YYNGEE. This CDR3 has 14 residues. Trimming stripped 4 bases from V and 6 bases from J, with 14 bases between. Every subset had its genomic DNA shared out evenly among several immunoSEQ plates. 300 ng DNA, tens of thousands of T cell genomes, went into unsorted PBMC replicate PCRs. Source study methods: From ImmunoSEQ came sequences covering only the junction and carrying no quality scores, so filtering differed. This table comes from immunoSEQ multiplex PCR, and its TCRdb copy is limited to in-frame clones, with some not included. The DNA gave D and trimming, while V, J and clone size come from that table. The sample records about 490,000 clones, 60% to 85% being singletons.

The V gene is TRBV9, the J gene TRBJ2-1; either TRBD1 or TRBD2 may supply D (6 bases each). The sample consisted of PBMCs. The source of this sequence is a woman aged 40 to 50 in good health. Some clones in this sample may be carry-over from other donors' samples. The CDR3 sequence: CASSPVGGSNEQFF. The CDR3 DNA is TGTGCCAGCAGCCCGGTAGGGGGGTCCAATGAGCAGTTCTTC.